This TCR beta chain was captured by sequencing in a study of a mutant IDH1 vaccine in newly diagnosed glioma. Overall study results and limits: Researchers report vaccine-induced immune responses in 93.3% of patients. Any relationship between pseudoprogression and changes in top peripheral T cell clonotypes seemed absent.

Profiling relied on immunoSEQ multiplex PCR, and the TCRdb table lists in-frame clones only, not all of them. Here the sample spans some 36,000 clones, approximately 80% being singletons. As for this clone: Its specificity is unknown.

CDR3 size: 15 residues. Germline-derived CDR1 and CDR2 are MNHEY and SMNVEV (reference sequence). With 1 base clipped from V and 2 bases from J, the junction kept 3 bases outside the gene matches. Described time point: week 5, during vaccination. A single vaccine dose contained 300 ug of mutant IDH1 20-mer peptide, and topical imiquimod was used with it. The TCR was taken from a man between 45 and 60 years old with glioma. The specimen was PBMCs, collected from a glioma patient whose treatment included an IDH1 peptide vaccine. V and J are TRBV27 and TRBJ2-7, with TRBD2 matching 9 bases. CDR3 protein: CASSLYASGAYEQYF. CDR3 DNA sequence: TGTGCCAGCAGTTTATACGCTAGCGGGGCCTACGAGCAGTACTTC.